This entry features one TCR beta chain sequence. Assay: immunoSEQ multiplex PCR; the TCRdb copy retains only in-frame clones and omits some. The data contain about 200,000 clones, more than 75% of them singletons. The data are from a study of blood T cell repertoires in COVID-19. Germline values: CDR1 MNHEY, CDR2 SVGAGI. The V end was cut by 2 bases, the J end by 3 bases, with 8 bases between. This CDR3 region has 13 residues. This TCR was recovered from a person aged 70 to 85 with COVID-19, enrolled during active disease. What was sequenced was peripheral blood. The chain recombines TRBV6-5 with TRBJ2-7, with TRBD2 as a possible D gene (6 bases). Written as DNA, the CDR3 is TGTGCCAGCAGTTACGGGGGGATCTACGAGCAGTACTTC. It encodes CASSYGGIYEQYF.